Presented here are 24 T cell receptor beta chains from one specimen sequenced in a study of blood T cell repertoires in COVID-19. Generated by immunoSEQ multiplex PCR, the TCRdb table keeps only in-frame clones and is missing some. This sample has a few hundred thousand clones, with around 85% found just once. The sequenced sample consisted of peripheral blood. These receptors came from a woman aged 18 to 35 with acute or convalescent COVID-19.

The chain employs TRBV5-1 and TRBJ2-1; 7 positions match TRBD2. Germline V gene sequence: CDR1 SGHRS, CDR2 YFSETQ. The CDR3 contains 15 residues. Unmatched junction bases numbered 7, after V lost 4 bases and J lost 3 bases. The CDR3: CASSQPGGGYNEQFF. DNA for the CDR3: TGCGCCAGCAGCCAACCGGGAGGAGGCTACAATGAGCAGTTCTTC.

The CDR3 coding sequence is TGCAGCGTTGGGGACAAAAACTATGGCTACACCTTC. It is translated as CSVGDKNYGYTF. The rearrangement links TRBV29-1 to TRBJ1-2; D possibly corresponds to TRBD1 (6 bases). The germline CDR1 and CDR2 sequences are SQVTM and ANQGSEA. V was pared by 4 bases and J by 2 bases, with 8 bases between. The CDR3 is 12 residues long.

The chain links TRBV19 to TRBJ1-2; D gene ambiguous. Germline V gene lookup returns CDR1 LNHDA and CDR2 SQIVND (reference sequence). V was shortened by 5 bases and J by 4 bases, with 11 bases between the two germline ends. This CDR3 is built from 13 residues. The CDR3: CASSPQVVYGYTF. CDR3 DNA: TGTGCCAGTAGTCCGCAGGTTGTCTATGGCTACACCTTC.

The chain uses TRBV4-2 and TRBJ1-5; 9 nucleotides agree with TRBD1. The CDR3 contains 16 residues. V gave up 3 bases and J gave up 5 bases; unmatched junction bases: 8. The V gene's germline CDR1 is LGHNA and CDR2 YNFKEQ. The CDR3 spells CASSQEDRGTYQPQHF. DNA of the CDR3: TGTGCCAGCAGCCAGGAAGACAGGGGGACTTATCAGCCCCAGCATTTT.

The chain joins TRBV19 to TRBJ1-1; tentatively, D is TRBD1 (6 bases). The CDR3 totals 14 residues. CDR1 and CDR2 from the germline V gene are LNHDA and SQIVND (reference sequence). Trimming left V 3 bases short and J 3 bases short, with 11 bases between. CDR3 nucleotide sequence: TGTGCCAGTAGTATGGACAGCTTATACACTGAAGCTTTCTTT. This encodes CASSMDSLYTEAFF.

In DNA, the CDR3 is TGTGCCAGCAGTGAATGGGACAGGGACGGCAATCAGCCCCAGCATTTT. This sequence encodes CASSEWDRDGNQPQHF. The chain recombines TRBV6-1 with TRBJ1-5, with 9 positions matching TRBD1. CDR3 length: 16 amino acids. Germline lookup yields CDR1 MNHNS and CDR2 SASEGT. Trimming at V came to 2 bases and at J to 2 bases, leaving 4 bases not matched to a gene.

The gene calls are TRBV6-5 and TRBJ2-5; perhaps TRBD2 as D (5 bases). V lost 0 bases and J lost 4, with 15 bases in between. Germline CDR1 is MNHEY and CDR2 is SVGAGI. CDR3 size: 16 residues. CDR3 protein: CASSYSKDFSRETQYF. The CDR3 coding sequence is TGTGCCAGCAGTTACTCGAAGGACTTTAGCCGAGAGACCCAGTACTTC.

V usage is TRBV27 and J usage is TRBJ2-5; TRBD1 matches at 8 bases. Germline V gives CDR1 MNHEY, CDR2 SMNVEV (reference sequence). This CDR3 is built from 13 residues. Trimming removed 7 bases from V and 5 bases from J; junction bases left unmatched: 6. The CDR3 reads CASNRGSRETQYF. CDR3 sequence (DNA): TGTGCCAGCAACAGGGGGTCGAGGGAGACCCAGTACTTC.

This chain links TRBV5-1 with TRBJ1-6, with D uncertain. The CDR3 consists of 17 residues. V was cut by 2 bases and J by 10 bases, with 22 bases left in between. Looked up from germline, CDR1 is SGHRS and CDR2 is YFSETQ. DNA of the CDR3: TGCGCCAGCAGCTTATCCCCCCCAGGTCAGGATGGCTCACCCCTCCACTTT. This gives the protein CASSLSPPGQDGSPLHF.

V usage is TRBV6-5 and J usage is TRBJ2-7, with 7 bases matching TRBD1. This CDR3 has 15 amino acids. Trimming took 5 bases from V and 0 from J; bases not matched to a gene: 7. Germline CDR1 and CDR2: MNHEY and SVGAGI. CDR3 coding DNA: TGTGCCAGCAGTAGCGACAGGGTTGGCTCCTACGAGCAGTACTTC. This encodes CASSSDRVGSYEQYF.

V and J are TRBV7-9 and TRBJ1-4; 9 positions agree with TRBD1. Germline assignment: CDR1 SEHNR and CDR2 FQNEAQ (reference sequence). Trimming at V came to 6 bases and at J to 6 bases, leaving 14 bases not matched to a gene. There are 17 residues in the CDR3. The DNA of the CDR3 is TGTGCCAGCAGAACCGGGACAGGGCTCTCTTCGGATGAAAAACTGTTTTTT. It codes for CASRTGTGLSSDEKLFF.

For this clone: Other DNA sequences of this sample code for an identical CDR3. The chain links TRBV24-1 to TRBJ2-3, with 9 bases lining up with TRBD1. The CDR3 contains 15 residues. In germline, CDR1 is KGHDR, CDR2 SFDVKD. The V gene end was trimmed by 7 bases and the J gene end by 1 base; junction bases not matched to a gene: 5. CDR3 DNA sequence: TGTGCCACCAGCCCAGGACAGGGGCGCACAGATACGCAGTATTTT. Protein sequence: CATSPGQGRTDTQYF.

The rearrangement joins TRBV7-3 to TRBJ2-5; D may be TRBD1 (6 bases). The CDR3 is 13 residues long. CDR1 is SGHTA, CDR2 FQGTGA, per germline. Deletions cut 5 bases from V and 12 bases from J, with 19 bases between. CDR3 DNA: TGTGCCAGCAGCCGCCAACAGGGCGGTATTGAGTACTTC. It codes for CASSRQQGGIEYF.

Turning to this clone: This CDR3 is also generated by other DNA sequences in the sample. This chain uses TRBV5-8 with TRBJ2-1; 9 bases are shared with TRBD2. From germline, CDR1 is SGHTS and CDR2 YDEGEE. V gave up 1 base and J gave up 5 bases; unmatched junction bases: 4. The CDR3 is made up of 15 amino acids. This CDR3 is CASSLLRGGHNEQFF. For the CDR3, the DNA is TGTGCCAGCAGCTTGCTGCGGGGGGGCCACAATGAGCAGTTCTTC. The full variable domain, with the rest looked up from reference TRBV5-8 and TRBJ2-1, is EAGVTQSPTHLIKTRGQQATLRCSPISGHTSVYWYQQALGLGLQFLLWYDEGEERNRGNFPPRFSGRQFPNYSSELNVNALELEDSALYLCASSLLRGGHNEQFFGPGTRLTVL.

This chain's CDR3 is CASSLSQGGASGNQPQHF. CDR3 DNA sequence: TGTGCCAGCAGCTTATCCCAGGGGGGCGCCTCGGGCAATCAGCCCCAGCATTTT. J is TRBJ1-5 and V is TRBV11-3; 7 nucleotides line up with TRBD1. The CDR3 runs to 18 residues. The germline CDR1 and CDR2 sequences are SGHNT and YENEEA. The V and J ends lost 2 bases and 2 bases, in that order; junction bases with no gene match: 12.

V usage is TRBV15 and J usage is TRBJ1-4; a weak D match, TRBD1 (5 bases). The CDR3 sequence is 14 residues long. Germline V gene sequence: CDR1 LNHNV, CDR2 YYDKDF (reference sequence). Trimming took off 3 bases at V and 10 bases at J, with 15 bases between the two ends. CDR3 in DNA: TGTGCCACCAGCAGGGACATCGGGTGGGGAAAACTGTTTTTT. Protein product: CATSRDIGWGKLFF.

The J gene is TRBJ1-1, the V gene TRBV7-9; possibly TRBD1 for D (5 bases). The CDR3 loop spans 18 amino acids. CDR1 and CDR2 (germline): SEHNR, FQNEAQ (reference sequence). Trimming took off 1 base at V and 1 base at J, with 19 bases between the two ends. This CDR3 is CASSLGGSAGPRNTEAFF. In DNA, the CDR3 is TGTGCCAGCAGCTTAGGGGGAAGTGCGGGGCCCCGGAACACTGAAGCTTTCTTT.

V is TRBV6-5 and J is TRBJ1-1; the D is unclear. Germline V gene lookup returns CDR1 MNHEY and CDR2 SVGAGI. Trimming stripped 6 bases from V and 1 base from J, with 12 bases between. The CDR3 extends over 14 amino acids. The CDR3: CASRRGQENTEAFF. As DNA, the CDR3 is TGTGCCAGCAGACGGGGTCAGGAGAACACTGAAGCTTTCTTT.

This chain links TRBV28 with TRBJ1-2; 7 bases match TRBD1. Trimming took 6 bases from V and 4 from J; bases not matched to a gene: 5. This CDR3 is built from 13 residues. Germline V gene sequence: CDR1 MDHEN, CDR2 SYDVKM. The CDR3 region is CASRADRVYGYTF. CDR3 DNA: TGTGCCAGCAGAGCAGACAGGGTCTATGGCTACACCTTC.

The rearrangement joins TRBV6-6 to TRBJ1-6; 8 nucleotides match TRBD1. CDR1 MNHNY and CDR2 SVGAGI come from the germline V gene (reference sequence). V lost 1 base to trimming and J lost 10 bases; unmatched junction nucleotides: 6. This CDR3 comprises 15 residues. DNA of the CDR3: TGTGCCAGCAGTTACTTGGACAGGGCCAGCTCACCCCTCCACTTT. Amino acids: CASSYLDRASSPLHF.

The chain carries TRBV7-9 and TRBJ2-2; TRBD1 might be the D (5 bases). The J call may be faulty, since TRBJ1-3 better matches the DNA end. The CDR3 has 14 amino acids. Germline assignment: CDR1 SEHNR and CDR2 FQNEAQ (reference sequence). CDR3 bases: TGTGCCAGCAGACCGCAGGGCTCTGGAAACACCATATATTTT. Its protein product is CASRPQGSGNTIYF.

This chain connects TRBV10-1 to TRBJ2-5; 10 nucleotides agree with TRBD2. CDR3 size: 14 residues. Per germline, CDR1 WNHNN and CDR2 SYGVQD (reference sequence). Trimming took 5 bases from V and 3 from J; bases not matched to a gene: 3. The CDR3 loop reads CASSSGRAEETQYF. DNA for the CDR3: TGCGCCAGCAGTAGCGGGAGGGCCGAAGAGACCCAGTACTTC.

Only a few counts were recorded for this clone. The V call is TRBV2, the J call TRBJ1-1; 8 bases agree with TRBD1. V lost 7 bases to trimming and J lost 1 base; unmatched junction nucleotides: 5. CDR1 is SNHLY, CDR2 FYNNEI, per germline. CDR3 length equals 14 residues. The CDR3 DNA follows: TGTGCCAGCAAAGTGGGGACAGGGAACACTGAAGCTTTCTTT. Amino acid sequence: CASKVGTGNTEAFF.

The chain recombines TRBV6-5 with TRBJ2-7, with a possible D match to TRBD2 (5 bases). Germline CDR1 is MNHEY and CDR2 is SVGAGI. V gave up 0 bases and J gave up 6 bases, with 18 bases separating them. The CDR3 covers 16 residues. The CDR3 is CASSYSRGNWGAEQYF. In DNA, the CDR3 is TGTGCCAGCAGTTACTCGAGAGGGAACTGGGGTGCCGAGCAGTACTTC.